This T cell receptor (beta chain) derives from a study of cytomegalovirus exposure and HLA in healthy donors. Study summary: It was reported in a later analysis that the same platform had been used for the roughly 130 validation repertoires as for the approximately 730 first-cohort repertoires. Study-wide findings and caveats: In vitro assays verified that a few CMV-associated chains recognized CMV antigens specifically. While the bulk of TCR sequences proved rare, some public TCRs turned up in many donors.

Notes on this clone: The target antigen is unknown.

Germline V gene sequence: CDR1 MNHEY, CDR2 SVGAGI. This CDR3 has 15 residues. Trimming pared 5 bases from V and 1 base from J, leaving 14 bases between. Clones were sequenced by immunoSEQ multiplex PCR, and TCRdb holds only the in-frame ones, with some missing. The data show 90,000 to 150,000 clones, with roughly 88% seen just once and around 1.9% held by the top ten. The validation cohort, a group of more than 100 subjects, included the donors and was separate from the roughly 670-subject first cohort. The J gene is TRBJ1-1, the V gene TRBV6-5, with D perhaps matching TRBD1 (6 bases). What was sequenced was PBMCs. The TCR comes from a man aged 18 to 30 in good health and CMV-seronegative. In nucleotides, the CDR3 is TGTGCCAGCAGTAAAACAGGGCTCACGAACACTGAAGCTTTCTTT. This codes for CASSKTGLTNTEAFF.